This T cell receptor (beta chain) was identified in a study of T cell changes during pregnancy in multiple sclerosis. The CDR3 has 14 residues. Germline V gene data show CDR1 as MNHEY and CDR2 as SVGAGI. Trimming cost V 5 bases and J 2 bases, with 12 bases left between them. The table came from immunoSEQ multiplex PCR; TCRdb's copy has only in-frame clones and leaves some out. Of 30,000 to 50,000 clones detected, about 90% appear once; the ten largest clones hold approximately 0.8%. V usage is TRBV6-5 and J usage is TRBJ1-2, with D uncertain. The sequencing here drew on CD4+ T cells from peripheral blood mononuclear cells, taken in the third trimester of pregnancy. The TCR comes from a female donor with multiple sclerosis, enrolled in a pregnancy study. CDR3 loop: CASSERNFNYGYTF. CDR3 DNA: TGTGCCAGCAGTGAGAGGAACTTCAACTATGGCTACACCTTC.